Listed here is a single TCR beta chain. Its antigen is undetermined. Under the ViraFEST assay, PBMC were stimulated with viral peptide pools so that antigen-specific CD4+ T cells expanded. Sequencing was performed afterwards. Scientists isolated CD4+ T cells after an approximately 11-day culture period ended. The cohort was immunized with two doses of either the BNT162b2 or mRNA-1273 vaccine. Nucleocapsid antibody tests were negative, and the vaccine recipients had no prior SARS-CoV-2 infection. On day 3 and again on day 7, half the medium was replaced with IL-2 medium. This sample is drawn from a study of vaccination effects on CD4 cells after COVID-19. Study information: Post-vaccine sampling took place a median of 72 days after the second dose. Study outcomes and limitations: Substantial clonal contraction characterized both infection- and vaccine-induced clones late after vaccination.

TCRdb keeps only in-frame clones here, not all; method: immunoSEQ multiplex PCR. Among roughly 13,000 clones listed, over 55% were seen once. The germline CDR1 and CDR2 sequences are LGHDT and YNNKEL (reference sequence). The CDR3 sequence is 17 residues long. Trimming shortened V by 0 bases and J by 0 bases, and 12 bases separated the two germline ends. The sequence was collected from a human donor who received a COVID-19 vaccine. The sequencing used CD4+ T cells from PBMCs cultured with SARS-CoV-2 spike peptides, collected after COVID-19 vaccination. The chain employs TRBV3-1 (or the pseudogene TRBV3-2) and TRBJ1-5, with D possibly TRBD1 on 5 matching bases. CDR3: CASSQDRGSYSNQPQHF. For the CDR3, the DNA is TGTGCCAGCAGCCAAGATCGGGGGTCTTATAGCAATCAGCCCCAGCATTTT.